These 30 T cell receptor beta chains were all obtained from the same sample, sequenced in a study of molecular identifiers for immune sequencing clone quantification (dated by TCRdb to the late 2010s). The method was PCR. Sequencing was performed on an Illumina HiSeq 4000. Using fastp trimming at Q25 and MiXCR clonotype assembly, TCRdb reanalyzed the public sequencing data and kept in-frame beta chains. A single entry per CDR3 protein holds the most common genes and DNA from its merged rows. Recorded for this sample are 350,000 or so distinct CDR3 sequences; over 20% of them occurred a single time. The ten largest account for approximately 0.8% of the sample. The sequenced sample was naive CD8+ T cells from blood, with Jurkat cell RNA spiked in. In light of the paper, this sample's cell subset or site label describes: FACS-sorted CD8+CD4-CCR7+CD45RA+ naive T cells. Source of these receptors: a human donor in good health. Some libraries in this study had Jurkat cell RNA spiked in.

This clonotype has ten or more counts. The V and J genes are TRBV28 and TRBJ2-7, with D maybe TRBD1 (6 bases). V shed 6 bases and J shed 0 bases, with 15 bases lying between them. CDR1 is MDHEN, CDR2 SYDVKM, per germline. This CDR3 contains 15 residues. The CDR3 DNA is TGTGCCAGCAGCCCCAGGGGAGTAAGCTCCTACGAGCAGTACTTC. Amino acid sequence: CASSPRGVSSYEQYF.

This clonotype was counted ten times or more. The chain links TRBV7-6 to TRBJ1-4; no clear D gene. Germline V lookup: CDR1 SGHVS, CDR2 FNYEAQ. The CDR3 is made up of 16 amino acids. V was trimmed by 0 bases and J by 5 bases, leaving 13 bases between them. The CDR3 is CASSLAVGDQNEKLFF. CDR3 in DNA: TGTGCCAGCAGCTTAGCGGTCGGAGATCAGAATGAAAAACTGTTTTTT.

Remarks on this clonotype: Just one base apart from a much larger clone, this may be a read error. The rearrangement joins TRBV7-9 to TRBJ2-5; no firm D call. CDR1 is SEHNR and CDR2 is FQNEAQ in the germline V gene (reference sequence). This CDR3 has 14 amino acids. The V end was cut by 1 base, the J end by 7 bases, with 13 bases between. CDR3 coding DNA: TGTGCCAGCAGCTTAGGAGTCGGATATGGGACCCAGTACTTC. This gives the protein CASSLGVGYGTQYF.

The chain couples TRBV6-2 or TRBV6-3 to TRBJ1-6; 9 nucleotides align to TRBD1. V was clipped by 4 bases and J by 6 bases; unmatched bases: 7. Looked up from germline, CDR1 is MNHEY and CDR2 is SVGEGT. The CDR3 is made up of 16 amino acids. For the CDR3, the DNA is TGTGCCAGCAGTTCCAAGGACAGGGGCCTTAATTCACCCCTCCACTTT. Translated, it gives CASSSKDRGLNSPLHF.

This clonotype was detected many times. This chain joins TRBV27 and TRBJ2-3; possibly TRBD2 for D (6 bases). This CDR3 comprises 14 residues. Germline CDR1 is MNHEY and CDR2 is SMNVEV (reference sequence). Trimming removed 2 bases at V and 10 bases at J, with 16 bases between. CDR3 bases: TGTGCCAGCAGTTTAATGGGGGGACCGACGGCGCAGTATTTT. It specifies CASSLMGGPTAQYF.

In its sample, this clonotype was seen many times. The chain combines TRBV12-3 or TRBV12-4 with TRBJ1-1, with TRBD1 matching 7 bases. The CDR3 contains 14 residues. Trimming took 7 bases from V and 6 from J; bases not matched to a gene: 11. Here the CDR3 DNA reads TGTGCCAGCACCCAAGTAGGGGGCTCCCCTGAAGCTTTCTTT. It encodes CASTQVGGSPEAFF.

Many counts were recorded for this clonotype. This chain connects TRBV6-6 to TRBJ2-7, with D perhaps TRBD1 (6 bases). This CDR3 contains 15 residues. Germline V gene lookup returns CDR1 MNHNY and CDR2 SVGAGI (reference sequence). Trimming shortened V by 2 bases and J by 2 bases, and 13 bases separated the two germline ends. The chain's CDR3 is CASSYPDRTTYEQYF. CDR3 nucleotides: TGTGCCAGCAGTTACCCTGACAGGACCACCTACGAGCAGTACTTC.

Here the CDR3 reads CASSQKFTGESTDTQYF. CDR3 nucleotide sequence: TGCGCCAGCAGCCAAAAGTTTACGGGAGAGAGCACAGATACGCAGTATTTT. The genes are TRBV4-1 and TRBJ2-3; tentatively, D is TRBD2 (6 bases). Germline V lookup: CDR1 MGHRA, CDR2 YSYEKL. The CDR3 is 17 amino acids. Trimming shortened V by 2 bases and J by 0 bases, and 15 bases separated the two germline ends.

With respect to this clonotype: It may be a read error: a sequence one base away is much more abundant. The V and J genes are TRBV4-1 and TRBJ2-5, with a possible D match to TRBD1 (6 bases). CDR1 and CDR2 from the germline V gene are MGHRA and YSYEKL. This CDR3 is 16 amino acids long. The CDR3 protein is CASSQEDSSYQEAQYF. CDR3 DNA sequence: TGCGCCAGCAGCCAAGAGGACAGCAGCTACCAAGAGGCCCAGTACTTC.

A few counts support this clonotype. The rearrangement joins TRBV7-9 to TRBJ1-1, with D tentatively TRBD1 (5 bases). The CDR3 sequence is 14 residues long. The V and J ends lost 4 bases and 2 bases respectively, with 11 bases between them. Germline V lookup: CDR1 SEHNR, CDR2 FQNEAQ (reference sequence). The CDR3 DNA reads TGTGCCAGCAGCTGGGACCTCCAAAACACTGAAGCTTTCTTT. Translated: CASSWDLQNTEAFF.

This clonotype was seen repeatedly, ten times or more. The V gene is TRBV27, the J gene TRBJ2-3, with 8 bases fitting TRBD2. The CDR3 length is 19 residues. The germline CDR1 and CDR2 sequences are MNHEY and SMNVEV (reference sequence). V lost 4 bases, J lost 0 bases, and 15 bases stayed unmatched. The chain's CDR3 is CASSSLTGGPDLSTDTQYF. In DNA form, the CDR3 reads TGTGCCAGCAGTTCACTGACGGGAGGGCCTGACTTGAGCACAGATACGCAGTATTTT.

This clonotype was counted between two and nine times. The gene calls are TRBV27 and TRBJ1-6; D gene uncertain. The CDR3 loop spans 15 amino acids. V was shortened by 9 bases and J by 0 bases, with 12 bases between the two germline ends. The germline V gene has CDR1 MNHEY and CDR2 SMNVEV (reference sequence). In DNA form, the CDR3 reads TGTGCCAGTAACAGCGGAAGCTCCTATAATTCACCCCTCCACTTT. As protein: CASNSGSSYNSPLHF.

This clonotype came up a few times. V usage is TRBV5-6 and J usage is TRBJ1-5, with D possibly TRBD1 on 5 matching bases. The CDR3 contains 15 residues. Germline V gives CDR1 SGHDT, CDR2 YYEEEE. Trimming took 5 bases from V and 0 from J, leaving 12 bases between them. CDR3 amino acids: CASSYRDGSNQPQHF. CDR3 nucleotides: TGTGCCAGCAGTTACCGGGACGGTAGCAATCAGCCCCAGCATTTT. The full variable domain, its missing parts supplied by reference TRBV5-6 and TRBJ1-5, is DAGVTQSPTHLIKTRGQQVTLRCSPKSGHDTVSWYQQALGQGPQFIFQYYEEEERQRGNFPDRFSGHQFPNYSSELNVNALLLGDSALYLCASSYRDGSNQPQHFGDGTRLSIL.

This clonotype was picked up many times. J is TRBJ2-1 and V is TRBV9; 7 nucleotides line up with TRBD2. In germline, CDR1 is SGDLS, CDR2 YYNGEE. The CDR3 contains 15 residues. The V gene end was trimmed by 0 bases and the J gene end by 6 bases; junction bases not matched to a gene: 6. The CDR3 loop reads CASSVGAGVINEQFF. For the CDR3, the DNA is TGTGCCAGCAGCGTAGGGGCGGGAGTTATCAATGAGCAGTTCTTC.

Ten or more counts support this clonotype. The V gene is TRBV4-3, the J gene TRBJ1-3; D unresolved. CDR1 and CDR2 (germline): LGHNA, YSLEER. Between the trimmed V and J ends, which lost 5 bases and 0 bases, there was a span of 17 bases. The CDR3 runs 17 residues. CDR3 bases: TGCGCCAGCAGCAAAGGTGAAGGGTATTTCTCTGGAAACACCATATATTTT. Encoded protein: CASSKGEGYFSGNTIYF.

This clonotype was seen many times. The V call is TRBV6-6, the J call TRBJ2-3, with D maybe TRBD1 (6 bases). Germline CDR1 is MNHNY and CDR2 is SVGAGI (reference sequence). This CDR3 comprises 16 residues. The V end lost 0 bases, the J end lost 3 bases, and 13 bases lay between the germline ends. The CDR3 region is CASSYSAAGATDTQYF. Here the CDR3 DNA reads TGTGCCAGCAGTTACTCTGCGGCAGGGGCGACAGATACGCAGTATTTT.

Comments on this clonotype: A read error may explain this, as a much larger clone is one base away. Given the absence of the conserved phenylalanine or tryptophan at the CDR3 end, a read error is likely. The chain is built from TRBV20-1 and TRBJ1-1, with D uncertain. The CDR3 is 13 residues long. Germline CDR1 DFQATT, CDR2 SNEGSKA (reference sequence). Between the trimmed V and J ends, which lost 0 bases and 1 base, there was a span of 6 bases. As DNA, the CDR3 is TGCAGTGCTAGAGATGAAGCGAACACTGAAGCTTTCTAT. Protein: CSARDEANTEAFY.

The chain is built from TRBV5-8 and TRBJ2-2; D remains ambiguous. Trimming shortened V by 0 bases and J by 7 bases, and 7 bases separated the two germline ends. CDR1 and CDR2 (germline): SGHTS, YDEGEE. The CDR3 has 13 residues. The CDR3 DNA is TGTGCCAGCAGCTTGGATGGGAACGGGGAGCTGTTTTTT. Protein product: CASSLDGNGELFF.

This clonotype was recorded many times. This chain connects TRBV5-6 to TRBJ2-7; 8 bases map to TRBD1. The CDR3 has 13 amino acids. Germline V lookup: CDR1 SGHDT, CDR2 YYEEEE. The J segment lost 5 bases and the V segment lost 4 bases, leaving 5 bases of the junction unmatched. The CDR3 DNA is TGTGCCAGCAGCCCGACAGGGGTCGACGAGCAGTACTTC. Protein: CASSPTGVDEQYF.

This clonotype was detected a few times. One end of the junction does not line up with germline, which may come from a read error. The CDR3 region has the DNA TGTGCCAGCACCCCTGGTGGACTAGACTACAGTGAGCAGTTCTTC. Translation: CASTPGGLDYSEQFF. The gene calls are TRBV27 and TRBJ2-1; TRBD2 matches at 7 bases. The germline V gene encodes CDR1 MNHEY and CDR2 SMNVEV (reference sequence). CDR3 size: 15 residues.

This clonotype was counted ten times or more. The CDR3, as DNA: TGCAGTGCTAGATCACCGGGACTAGGCAATGAGCAGTTCTTC. Translating gives CSARSPGLGNEQFF. The chain uses TRBV20-1 and TRBJ2-1, with TRBD2 matching 8 bases. This CDR3 spans 14 amino acids. The germline gives CDR1 DFQATT, CDR2 SNEGSKA (reference sequence). Trimming cost V 2 bases and J 6 bases; bases outside gene matches: 6.

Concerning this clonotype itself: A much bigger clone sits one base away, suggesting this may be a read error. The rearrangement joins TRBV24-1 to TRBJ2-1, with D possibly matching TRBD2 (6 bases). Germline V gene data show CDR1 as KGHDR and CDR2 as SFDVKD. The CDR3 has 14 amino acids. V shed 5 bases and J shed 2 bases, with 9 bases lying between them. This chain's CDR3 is CATSAGAPYNEQFF. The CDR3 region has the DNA TGTGCCACCAGTGCGGGAGCGCCCTACAATGAGCAGTTCTTC.

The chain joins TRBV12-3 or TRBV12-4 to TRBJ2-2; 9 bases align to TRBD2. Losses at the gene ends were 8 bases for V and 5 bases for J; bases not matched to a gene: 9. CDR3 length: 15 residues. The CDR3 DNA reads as TGTGCCAGCGGTTATAGCGGGAGCCCGACCGGGGAGCTGTTTTTT. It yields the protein CASGYSGSPTGELFF.

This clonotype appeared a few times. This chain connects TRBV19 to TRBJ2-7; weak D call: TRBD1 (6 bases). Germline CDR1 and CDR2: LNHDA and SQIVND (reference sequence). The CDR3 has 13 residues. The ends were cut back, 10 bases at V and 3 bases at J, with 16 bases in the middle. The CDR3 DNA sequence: TGTGCCACCTCGGAGACAGGAGACTACGAGCAGTACTTC. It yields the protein CATSETGDYEQYF.

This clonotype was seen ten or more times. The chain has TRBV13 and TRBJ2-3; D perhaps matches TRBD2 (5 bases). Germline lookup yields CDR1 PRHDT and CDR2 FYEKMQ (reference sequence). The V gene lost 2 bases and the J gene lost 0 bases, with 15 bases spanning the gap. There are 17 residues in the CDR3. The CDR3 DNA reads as TGTGCCAGCAGCTTACGGCGGGCGGTGGTTAGCACAGATACGCAGTATTTT. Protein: CASSLRRAVVSTDTQYF.

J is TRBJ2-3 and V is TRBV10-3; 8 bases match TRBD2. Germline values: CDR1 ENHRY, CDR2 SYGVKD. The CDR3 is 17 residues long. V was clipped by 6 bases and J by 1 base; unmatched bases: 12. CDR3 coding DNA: TGTGCCATCAGCCCACCAGCGGGGGAACTAGGCACAGATACGCAGTATTTT. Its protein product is CAISPPAGELGTDTQYF.

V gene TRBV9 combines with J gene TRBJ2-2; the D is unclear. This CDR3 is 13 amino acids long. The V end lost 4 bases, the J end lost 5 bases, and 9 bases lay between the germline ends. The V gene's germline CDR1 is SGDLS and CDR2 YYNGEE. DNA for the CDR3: TGTGCCAGCAGCCCCCAAAATACCGGGGAGCTGTTTTTT. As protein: CASSPQNTGELFF.

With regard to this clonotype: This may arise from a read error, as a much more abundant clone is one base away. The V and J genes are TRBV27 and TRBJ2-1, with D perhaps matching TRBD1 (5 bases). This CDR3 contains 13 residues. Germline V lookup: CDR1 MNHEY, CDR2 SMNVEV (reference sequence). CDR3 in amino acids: CASRLGPYNEQFF. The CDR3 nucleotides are TGTGCCAGCCGTTTGGGGCCTTACAATGAGCAGTTCTTC.

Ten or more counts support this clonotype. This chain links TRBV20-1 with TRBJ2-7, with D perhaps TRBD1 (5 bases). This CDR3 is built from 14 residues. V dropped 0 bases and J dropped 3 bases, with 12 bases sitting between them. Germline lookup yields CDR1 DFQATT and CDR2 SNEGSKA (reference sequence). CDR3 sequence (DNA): TGCAGTGCTAGAGAACTGATAGGGGACTACGAGCAGTACTTC. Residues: CSARELIGDYEQYF.

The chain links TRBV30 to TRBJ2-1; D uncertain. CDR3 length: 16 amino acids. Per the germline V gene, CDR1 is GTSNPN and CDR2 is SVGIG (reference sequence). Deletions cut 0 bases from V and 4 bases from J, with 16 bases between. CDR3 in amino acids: CAWSVGDSRPYNEQFF. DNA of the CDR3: TGTGCCTGGAGTGTCGGTGATAGTCGACCGTACAATGAGCAGTTCTTC.